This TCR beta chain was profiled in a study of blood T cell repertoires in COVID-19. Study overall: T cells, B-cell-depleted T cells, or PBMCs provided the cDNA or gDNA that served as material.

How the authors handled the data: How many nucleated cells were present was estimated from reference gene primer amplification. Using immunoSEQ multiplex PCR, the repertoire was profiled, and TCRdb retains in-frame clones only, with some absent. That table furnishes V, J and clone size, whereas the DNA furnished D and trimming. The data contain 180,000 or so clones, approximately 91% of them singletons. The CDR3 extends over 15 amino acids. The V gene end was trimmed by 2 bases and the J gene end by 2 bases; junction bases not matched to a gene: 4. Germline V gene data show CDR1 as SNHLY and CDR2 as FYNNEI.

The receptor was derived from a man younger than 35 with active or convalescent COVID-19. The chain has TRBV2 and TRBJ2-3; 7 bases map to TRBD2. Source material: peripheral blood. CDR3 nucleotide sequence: TGTGCCAGCAGTGAACAGGGAGGGTACACAGATACGCAGTATTTT. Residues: CASSEQGGYTDTQYF. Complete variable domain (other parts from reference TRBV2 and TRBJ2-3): EPEVTQTPSHQVTQMGQEVILRCVPISNHLYFYWYRQILGQKVEFLVSFYNNEISEKSEIFDDQFSVERPDGSNFTLKIRSTKLEDSAMYFCASSEQGGYTDTQYFGPGTRLTVL.